One T cell receptor (beta chain) is described in this entry. Source study methods: Researchers report that nucleated cell counts were estimated from reference gene primer amplification. Clones were read by immunoSEQ multiplex PCR, and TCRdb kept only the in-frame ones, dropping some. That table furnishes V, J and clone size, whereas the DNA furnished D and trimming. The table lists around 40,000 clones, around 80% of them singletons. These data come from a study of blood T cell repertoires in COVID-19. Study context: Samples came from the United States, Italy and Spain, spanning acute and convalescent COVID-19.

The source is a woman of 80 years or more with active or convalescent COVID-19. The specimen was peripheral blood.

Here the CDR3 DNA reads TGTGCCAGCAACGAAGCTACAGGGAATGGCTACACCTTC. This codes for CASNEATGNGYTF. The genes are TRBV28 and TRBJ1-2; weak D call: TRBD1 (6 bases). This CDR3 comprises 13 residues. Germline V gene sequence: CDR1 MDHEN, CDR2 SYDVKM. V lost 7 bases to trimming and J lost 6 bases, with 15 bases between them.